Presented here are 11 T cell receptor beta chains from one specimen sequenced in a study of T cell responses to AZD1222 COVID-19 vaccine. Sequenced by immunoSEQ multiplex PCR; TCRdb stores in-frame clones only, minus some. There are some 140,000 clones in the sample; nearly 90% occur only once, and roughly 6.1% lies in the top ten. The input for sequencing was peripheral blood, taken 28 days after the second AZD1222 dose. These receptors were collected from an adult who received the AZD1222 COVID-19 vaccine.

The J gene is TRBJ1-2, the V gene TRBV30; 11 nucleotides agree with TRBD1. The CDR3 is 14 amino acids. Germline V gene data show CDR1 as GTSNPN and CDR2 as SVGIG (reference sequence). V shed 5 bases, J shed 1 base, and the junction held 3 bases outside the gene matches. CDR3 DNA: TGTGCCTGGGCCGGGACAGGGGGTAACTATGGCTACACCTTC. Amino acid sequence: CAWAGTGGNYGYTF.

The J gene is TRBJ2-2, the V gene TRBV10-3; D gene unclear. The germline V gene has CDR1 ENHRY and CDR2 SYGVKD. This CDR3 has 13 amino acids. The V end was cut by 4 bases, the J end by 7 bases, with 10 bases between. The CDR3 loop is CAISALVVGELFF. CDR3 nucleotide sequence: TGTGCCATCAGTGCGCTAGTGGTCGGGGAGCTGTTTTTT.

The chain uses TRBV6-4 and TRBJ1-2, with D maybe TRBD1 (5 bases). Germline lookup yields CDR1 MRHNA and CDR2 SNTAGT. V lost 4 bases, J lost 8 bases, and 20 bases lay in between. The CDR3 has 15 residues. The CDR3, as DNA: TGTGCCAGCAGTGCCACGCCGTTGGGGACCCACGGCTACACCTTC. This translates into CASSATPLGTHGYTF.

This clone has a single count. The V and J genes are TRBV5-1 and TRBJ2-3, with 8 bases identical to TRBD1. The CDR3 runs 15 residues. With 3 bases clipped from V and 3 bases from J, the junction kept 6 bases outside the gene matches. Per the germline V gene, CDR1 is SGHRS and CDR2 is YFSETQ. The CDR3 sequence: CASSSRQGSTDTQYF. CDR3 nucleotide sequence: TGCGCCAGCAGCTCCCGACAGGGGAGTACAGATACGCAGTATTTT.

The table lists this clone with a count of one. The chain links TRBV6-5 to TRBJ1-5; D is possibly TRBD1 (6 bases). CDR3 length: 13 residues. The germline gives CDR1 MNHEY, CDR2 SVGAGI. The germline V and J ends were trimmed by 6 bases and 5 bases, with 11 bases remaining between them. The CDR3 DNA reads as TGTGCCAGCAGCAGGGACATTGATCAGCCCCAGCATTTT. Its translation: CASSRDIDQPQHF.

V gene TRBV18 combines with J gene TRBJ2-1; 8 bases are shared with TRBD1. The CDR3 has 13 amino acids. V was clipped by 1 base and J by 8 bases; unmatched bases: 1. Germline loops: CDR1 KGHSH, CDR2 LQKENI. CDR3 loop: CASSPQQGDEQFF. CDR3 DNA: TGTGCCAGCTCACCACAACAGGGGGATGAGCAGTTCTTC.

The chain carries TRBV3-1 (or the pseudogene TRBV3-2) and TRBJ2-2; D is perhaps TRBD2 (5 bases). The CDR3 is 14 amino acids. Per germline, CDR1 LGHDT and CDR2 YNNKEL (reference sequence). With 8 bases removed from V and 0 bases from J, the gap between germline ends came to 10 bases. The CDR3, as DNA: TGTGCCAGCCACACGGAGGCGAACACCGGGGAGCTGTTTTTT. It encodes CASHTEANTGELFF.

Here the CDR3 reads CASSSRGGGGNTIYF. The DNA for the CDR3 is TGTGCCAGCAGTTCTCGGGGCGGTGGAGGAAACACCATATATTTT. The rearrangement links TRBV28 to TRBJ1-3; D is perhaps TRBD1 (5 bases). From germline, CDR1 is MDHEN and CDR2 SYDVKM. The CDR3 contains 15 residues. The V and J ends lost 4 bases and 4 bases respectively, with 14 bases between them.

The rearrangement uses TRBV11-2 and TRBJ2-1; D possibly uses TRBD1 or TRBD2 (6 bases each). Per the germline V gene, CDR1 is SGHAT and CDR2 is FQNNGV. V dropped 5 bases and J dropped 11 bases, with 16 bases sitting between them. The length of the CDR3 is 13 residues. As DNA, the CDR3 is TGTGCCAGCAGCCGTCCGGGGGCAGGGAAGCAGTTCTTC. This gives the protein CASSRPGAGKQFF.

This rearrangement joins TRBV7-2 to TRBJ1-2, with 7 bases aligning to TRBD1. The CDR3 has 14 residues. Germline V lookup: CDR1 SGHTA, CDR2 FQGNSA. V gave up 2 bases and J gave up 3 bases; unmatched junction bases: 3. The CDR3 sequence: CASSLWDRDYGYTF. CDR3 in DNA: TGTGCCAGCAGCTTATGGGACAGAGACTATGGCTACACCTTC. Full variable domain (rest looked up from reference TRBV7-2 and TRBJ1-2): GAGVSQSPSNKVTEKGKDVELRCDPISGHTALYWYRQSLGQGLEFLIYFQGNSAPDKSGLPSDRFSAERTGGSVSTLTIQRTQQEDSAVYLCASSLWDRDYGYTFGSGTRLTVV.

The V gene is TRBV12-5, the J gene TRBJ1-1; D uncertain. Germline V lookup: CDR1 LGHNT, CDR2 FRNRAP. The V end was cut by 0 bases, the J end by 0 bases, with 20 bases between. The CDR3 has 19 amino acids. The CDR3 loop reads CASGLVPDGSPSMNTEAFF. CDR3 sequence (DNA): TGTGCTAGTGGTTTGGTACCGGACGGATCACCATCCATGAACACTGAAGCTTTCTTT. Filled out from reference TRBV12-5 and TRBJ1-1, the complete variable domain reads DARVTQTPRHKVTEMGQEVTMRCQPILGHNTVFWYRQTMMQGLELLAYFRNRAPLDDSGMPKDRFSAEMPDATLATLKIQPSEPRDSAVYFCASGLVPDGSPSMNTEAFFGQGTRLTVV.